This T cell receptor beta chain comes out of a study of long-term antiretroviral therapy in people with HIV. This CDR3 comprises 12 residues. V gave up 11 bases and J gave up 1 base, with 12 bases separating them. Germline V lookup: CDR1 SNHLY, CDR2 FYNNEI. Per individual, the PBMC samples numbered at least one pre-ART and at least two post-ART. Findings of the study overall: Dominance of pre-ART expanded clones persisted, fluctuating and often declining after ART.

This clone showed up just a few times. Its matching antigen is unknown. The run of the v3.0 immunoSEQ assay was at survey level. Data came from immunoSEQ multiplex PCR; TCRdb stores just in-frame clones and leaves some out. The data contain some 12,000 clones, 80% to 85% of them seen just once; the ten biggest clones take up 13%. This clonotype originated in a man in his forties with HIV. This chain uses TRBV2 with TRBJ2-7; D unresolved. The input for sequencing was unsorted PBMCs, taken 1.2 years after starting antiretroviral therapy. Here the CDR3 reads CAGAGQSYEQYF. As DNA, the CDR3 is TGTGCCGGCGCCGGCCAGTCCTACGAGCAGTACTTC.